This TCR beta chain was retrieved from a study of T cell clonality in common variable immunodeficiency. Findings and limits, study-wide: Common variable immunodeficiency TCR beta sequences reportedly had fewer deletions and N-nucleotide insertions. TCRbeta clonality was increased in CVID versus healthy controls.

This clone was seen many times. Its target is unknown. The read stops 3 residues short of the end of the CDR3; the missing end is completed from the germline J gene. The CDR3 length is 14 residues. Trimming took 3 bases from V and 4 from J, leaving 12 bases between them. CDR1 KGHSH and CDR2 LQKENI come from the germline V gene. The method was immunoSEQ multiplex PCR; TCRdb's version includes in-frame clones alone and lacks a portion of them. The table lists 35,000 or so clones, with no singletons. The chain is built from TRBV18 and TRBJ1-2; tentative D call: TRBD1 (6 bases). The source of this sequence is a person aged 18 to 75 in good health. Material for sequencing was peripheral blood mononuclear cells. Here the CDR3 reads CASSPGDTSYGYTF. CDR3 bases read: TGTGCCAGCTCACCCGGGGACACCTCCTATGGC.